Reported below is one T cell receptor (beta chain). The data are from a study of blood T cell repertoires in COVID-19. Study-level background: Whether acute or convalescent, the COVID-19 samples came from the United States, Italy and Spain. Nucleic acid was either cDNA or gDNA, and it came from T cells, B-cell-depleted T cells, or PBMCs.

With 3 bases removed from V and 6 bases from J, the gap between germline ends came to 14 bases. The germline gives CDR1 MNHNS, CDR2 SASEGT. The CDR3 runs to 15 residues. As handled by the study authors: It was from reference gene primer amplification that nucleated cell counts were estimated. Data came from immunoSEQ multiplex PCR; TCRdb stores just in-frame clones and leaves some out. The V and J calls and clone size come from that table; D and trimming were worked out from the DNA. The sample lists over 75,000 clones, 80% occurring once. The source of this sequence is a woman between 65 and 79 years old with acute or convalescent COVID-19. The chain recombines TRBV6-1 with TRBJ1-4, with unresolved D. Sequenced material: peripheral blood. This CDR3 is CASSESAGGYEKLFF. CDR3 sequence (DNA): TGTGCCAGCAGTGAGTCAGCCGGCGGGTATGAAAAACTGTTTTTT.